A single sample gave rise to the 30 T cell receptor beta chains below, sequenced in a study of T cell responses to AZD1222 COVID-19 vaccine. Profiled with immunoSEQ multiplex PCR; TCRdb holds only in-frame clones, not every one. In the table there are about 170,000 clones, approximately 93% of which are singletons. Sequenced here: peripheral blood, sampled on day 0 of AZD1222 vaccination. These receptors all come from an adult in good health.

The chain combines TRBV6-6 with TRBJ1-5; D perhaps matches TRBD1 (5 bases). This CDR3 contains 16 residues. Germline values: CDR1 MNHNY, CDR2 SVGAGI (reference sequence). Trimming cost V 7 bases and J 4 bases, with 20 bases left between them. The CDR3 DNA follows: TGTGCCAGCACCCCCATGCGGGACGGTACAAATCAGCCCCAGCATTTT. As protein: CASTPMRDGTNQPQHF.

The gene calls are TRBV10-2 and TRBJ1-5; 7 nucleotides agree with TRBD1. The CDR3 is made up of 13 amino acids. The V and J ends lost 6 bases and 4 bases, in that order; junction bases with no gene match: 3. The V gene's germline CDR1 is WSHSY and CDR2 SAAADI. The CDR3 reads CASRGQVNQPQHF. The CDR3 bases are TGCGCCAGCAGAGGACAGGTAAATCAGCCCCAGCATTTT.

The V and J genes are TRBV19 and TRBJ1-5, with 7 bases matching TRBD1. The V segment lost 7 bases and the J segment 4 bases; nucleotides outside the gene matches: 1. The CDR3 spans 12 residues. Germline CDR1 reads LNHDA; CDR2 reads SQIVND (reference sequence). In DNA form, the CDR3 reads TGTGCCAGTACGGACAGGAATCAGCCCCAGCATTTT. It yields the protein CASTDRNQPQHF.

A remark on this clone: Other DNA sequences from this sample encode an identical CDR3 as well. The chain uses TRBV3-1 (or the pseudogene TRBV3-2) and TRBJ1-1, with no clear D. The CDR3 has 14 residues. The V and J ends lost 1 base and 3 bases respectively, with 9 bases between them. The germline V gene has CDR1 LGHDT and CDR2 YNNKEL (reference sequence). CDR3 sequence: CASSQVGSDTEAFF. The CDR3 DNA follows: TGTGCCAGCAGCCAAGTCGGATCGGACACTGAAGCTTTCTTT.

V and J are TRBV5-1 and TRBJ1-1; the match to TRBD1 covers 7 bases. The ends lost 6 bases at V and 6 bases at J; junction bases unmatched: 11. In germline, CDR1 is SGHRS, CDR2 YFSETQ. The length of the CDR3 is 14 residues. In DNA form, the CDR3 reads TGCGCCAGCACCTTAACGACAGGGCACCCTGAAGCTTTCTTT. Translating gives CASTLTTGHPEAFF.

This rearrangement joins TRBV6-5 to TRBJ2-7, with TRBD1 as a possible D gene (5 bases). Trimming cost V 6 bases and J 2 bases, with 14 bases left between them. The germline CDR1 and CDR2 sequences are MNHEY and SVGAGI. The CDR3 consists of 14 residues. Here the CDR3 DNA reads TGTGCCAGCAGGGCCTACAGGCCGCCCTACGAGCAGTACTTC. Translated: CASRAYRPPYEQYF.

This clone was recorded only once. The chain employs TRBV5-5 and TRBJ2-7; no clear D. Germline values: CDR1 SGHKS, CDR2 YYEKEE (reference sequence). Trimming pared 5 bases from V and 1 base from J, leaving 10 bases between. The CDR3 is 13 residues long. CDR3 loop: CASSRQTSYEQYF. DNA of the CDR3: TGTGCCAGCAGTCGTCAGACATCCTACGAGCAGTACTTC.

The rearrangement joins TRBV4-1 to TRBJ1-1; the D gene is possibly TRBD1 (5 bases). Trimming left V 4 bases short and J 0 bases short, with 15 bases between. Germline V gene lookup returns CDR1 MGHRA and CDR2 YSYEKL. The length of the CDR3 is 16 residues. CDR3 bases: TGCGCCAGCAGCCCCACAGGTATTCTCATGAACACTGAAGCTTTCTTT. Translated, it gives CASSPTGILMNTEAFF.

This clone was detected a few times. The chain is built from TRBV6-5 and TRBJ1-2, with 8 bases fitting TRBD1. The length of the CDR3 is 13 residues. J was trimmed by 1 base and V by 9 bases; bases with no gene match: 4. The germline V gene encodes CDR1 MNHEY and CDR2 SVGAGI. CDR3 nucleotide sequence: TGTGCCAGTGGGACAGGACATAACTATGGCTACACCTTC. Translating gives CASGTGHNYGYTF.

The chain employs TRBV4-1 and TRBJ1-2, with D perhaps matching TRBD1 (5 bases). In germline, CDR1 is MGHRA, CDR2 YSYEKL. The CDR3 is 14 amino acids. V was trimmed by 1 base and J by 3 bases, leaving 9 bases between them. CDR3 bases: TGCGCCAGCAGCCAAGTCCAGGGAGACTATGGCTACACCTTC. Protein sequence: CASSQVQGDYGYTF.

The rearrangement links TRBV12-3 or TRBV12-4 to TRBJ2-1, with D uncertain. Trimming took 3 bases from V and 9 from J, leaving 9 bases between them. This CDR3 region has 12 residues. CDR3 loop: CASSFLSGEQFF. The CDR3 DNA reads as TGTGCCAGCAGTTTTTTGTCGGGTGAGCAGTTCTTC.

The genes are TRBV5-4 and TRBJ2-7; 7 nucleotides match TRBD2. CDR3 length: 14 residues. Germline loops: CDR1 SGHNT, CDR2 YYREEE (reference sequence). Trimming at V came to 0 bases and at J to 0 bases, leaving 0 bases not matched to a gene. The CDR3 is CASSLGGGSYEQYF. The CDR3 DNA follows: TGTGCCAGCAGCTTGGGCGGGGGCTCCTACGAGCAGTACTTC.

The chain links TRBV2 to TRBJ1-4, with D unclear. V was shortened by 2 bases and J by 3 bases, with 10 bases between the two germline ends. Looked up from germline, CDR1 is SNHLY and CDR2 is FYNNEI. This CDR3 has 15 amino acids. The CDR3 DNA reads TGTGCCAGCAGTGAATTTGACACGGCTAATGAAAAACTGTTTTTT. It yields the protein CASSEFDTANEKLFF. The whole variable domain, remainder taken from reference TRBV2 and TRBJ1-4, is EPEVTQTPSHQVTQMGQEVILRCVPISNHLYFYWYRQILGQKVEFLVSFYNNEISEKSEIFDDQFSVERPDGSNFTLKIRSTKLEDSAMYFCASSEFDTANEKLFFGSGTQLSVL.

The J gene is TRBJ2-3, the V gene TRBV20-1; 9 bases map to TRBD2. There are 14 residues in the CDR3. Germline CDR1 and CDR2: DFQATT and SNEGSKA (reference sequence). V was pared by 3 bases and J by 7 bases, with 8 bases of the junction left unmatched. CDR3 sequence reads: CSASPSGVMNTQYF. Written as DNA, the CDR3 is TGCAGTGCTAGTCCTAGCGGGGTCATGAATACGCAGTATTTT.

Only one count was recorded for this clone. The chain links TRBV2 to TRBJ1-5, with D maybe TRBD1 (5 bases). Germline loops: CDR1 SNHLY, CDR2 FYNNEI. The length of the CDR3 is 14 residues. Trimming pared 4 bases from V and 3 bases from J, leaving 10 bases between. CDR3 sequence (DNA): TGTGCCAGCAGTGCAGAGGGGTCCAATCAGCCCCAGCATTTT. Its protein is CASSAEGSNQPQHF.

The chain employs TRBV18 and TRBJ1-2; no definite D call. CDR1 is KGHSH, CDR2 LQKENI, per germline. Trimming shortened V by 6 bases and J by 8 bases, and 22 bases separated the two germline ends. This CDR3 spans 15 amino acids. The CDR3 loop reads CASSPPSGRGGGYTF. The CDR3 DNA sequence: TGTGCCAGCTCTCCCCCATCGGGAAGAGGAGGCGGCTACACCTTC.

V is TRBV11-3 and J is TRBJ2-3; 8 nucleotides align to TRBD2. Trimming took 1 base from V and 0 from J; bases not matched to a gene: 3. The CDR3 is made up of 16 amino acids. Germline V lookup: CDR1 SGHNT, CDR2 YENEEA. The CDR3 spells CASSLVSGGSTDTQYF. CDR3 sequence (DNA): TGTGCCAGCAGCTTAGTCAGCGGGGGAAGCACAGATACGCAGTATTTT.

The chain employs TRBV19 and TRBJ2-7, with 9 bases identical to TRBD1. Germline V gene sequence: CDR1 LNHDA, CDR2 SQIVND (reference sequence). The CDR3 covers 14 residues. With V trimmed by 7 bases and J by 6 bases, 10 bases remained unmatched. The CDR3 sequence: CASNLGTGSVEQYF. The CDR3, as DNA: TGTGCCAGTAACCTAGGGACAGGGTCCGTCGAGCAGTACTTC. The full variable domain, its missing parts supplied by reference TRBV19 and TRBJ2-7, is DGGITQSPKYLFRKEGQNVTLSCEQNLNHDAMYWYRQDPGQGLRLIYYSQIVNDFQKGDIAEGYSVSREKKESFPLTVTSAQKNPTAFYLCASNLGTGSVEQYFGPGTRLTVT.

In DNA, the CDR3 is TGTGCCAGCAGCTTGGTCGGACAGGGGAAAGGTGGCTACACCTTC. This translates into CASSLVGQGKGGYTF. The chain has TRBV5-6 and TRBJ1-2; 9 bases are a match to TRBD1. J was trimmed by 7 bases and V by 0 bases; bases with no gene match: 7. CDR1 is SGHDT and CDR2 is YYEEEE in the germline V gene. CDR3 size: 15 residues.

V usage is TRBV13 and J usage is TRBJ1-3; D is uncertain. V was trimmed by 6 bases and J by 0 bases, leaving 12 bases between them. This CDR3 is 15 amino acids long. The germline V gene encodes CDR1 PRHDT and CDR2 FYEKMQ (reference sequence). Here the CDR3 DNA reads TGTGCCAGCAGGGGCAGGCTGAGCTCTGGAAACACCATATATTTT. This gives the protein CASRGRLSSGNTIYF.

The chain joins TRBV4-1 to TRBJ1-3, with 7 bases identical to TRBD1. Looked up from germline, CDR1 is MGHRA and CDR2 is YSYEKL. The V gene end was trimmed by 0 bases and the J gene end by 4 bases; junction bases not matched to a gene: 6. The CDR3 extends over 16 amino acids. CDR3 nucleotide sequence: TGCGCCAGCAGCCAAGAGACAGGGCCTACAGGAAACACCATATATTTT. It encodes CASSQETGPTGNTIYF.

The chain joins TRBV19 to TRBJ2-7; TRBD2 might be the D (6 bases). From germline, CDR1 is LNHDA and CDR2 SQIVND (reference sequence). V lost 6 bases, J lost 5 bases, and 17 bases lay in between. This CDR3 contains 14 residues. CDR3 bases: TGTGCCAGTAGGACCTCGGGAGCGATCGACGAGCAGTACTTC. Residues: CASRTSGAIDEQYF.

The CDR3 loop is CASSLGAGGNTEAFF. Written as DNA, the CDR3 is TGTGCCAGCAGCTTAGGGGCAGGGGGGAATACTGAAGCTTTCTTT. The chain uses TRBV7-2 and TRBJ1-1; 7 bases map to TRBD1. The germline CDR1 and CDR2 sequences are SGHTA and FQGNSA. V was clipped by 1 base and J by 5 bases; unmatched bases: 7. The CDR3 totals 15 residues.

The chain links TRBV6-5 to TRBJ2-3; possibly TRBD1 or TRBD2 for D (5 bases each). Per germline, CDR1 MNHEY and CDR2 SVGAGI. V lost 9 bases and J 6 bases, leaving 16 bases between the germline ends. The CDR3 is 13 amino acids. The CDR3 DNA reads TGTGCCAGTCACCAGGGAGCCGGGGATACGCAGTATTTT. It codes for CASHQGAGDTQYF.

The chain has TRBV7-2 and TRBJ1-1, with 7 bases identical to TRBD1. The CDR3 sequence is 13 residues long. Per the germline V gene, CDR1 is SGHTA and CDR2 is FQGNSA. With V trimmed by 5 bases and J by 11 bases, 11 bases remained unmatched. As DNA, the CDR3 is TGTGCCAGCAGCCCGGGACAGTACATCGACGCTTTCTTT. Encoded protein: CASSPGQYIDAFF.

This clone was counted only a few times. The chain uses TRBV19 and TRBJ1-1, with unresolved D. V shed 6 bases and J shed 0 bases, with 17 bases lying between them. Germline CDR1 reads LNHDA; CDR2 reads SQIVND (reference sequence). The CDR3 runs to 16 residues. The CDR3 loop is CASRLTGSYMNTEAFF. Written as DNA, the CDR3 is TGTGCCAGTAGACTCACCGGGTCTTACATGAACACTGAAGCTTTCTTT.

The rearrangement links TRBV6-5 to TRBJ1-1; D gene uncertain. V was cut by 2 bases and J by 5 bases, with 9 bases left in between. Germline CDR1 is MNHEY and CDR2 is SVGAGI. The CDR3 is 13 amino acids. The CDR3 DNA is TGTGCCAGCAGTTACAACGTAGGGACTGAAGCTTTCTTT. This gives the protein CASSYNVGTEAFF.

This rearrangement joins TRBV4-2 to TRBJ1-2; D not resolved. The germline V gene encodes CDR1 LGHNA and CDR2 YNFKEQ. The ends were cut back, 0 bases at V and 4 bases at J, with 12 bases in the middle. The CDR3 length is 15 residues. The CDR3 is CASSQETRKTYGYTF. The CDR3 DNA reads as TGTGCCAGCAGCCAAGAAACCCGGAAAACCTATGGCTACACCTTC.

The chain combines TRBV5-8 with TRBJ1-6, with D possibly being TRBD1 (5 bases). The V gene's germline CDR1 is SGHTS and CDR2 YDEGEE. This CDR3 contains 14 residues. Trimming shortened V by 7 bases and J by 7 bases, and 15 bases separated the two germline ends. The CDR3: CASSRQGRNSPLHF. The CDR3, as DNA: TGTGCCAGCTCTCGGCAGGGAAGGAATTCACCCCTCCACTTT.

The rearrangement uses TRBV21-1 and TRBJ2-3; the table's D call TRBD2 went unverified against the DNA. TRBV21-1 represents a pseudogene. The CDR3 is made up of 15 amino acids. The CDR3 sequence is CASSKVQRGTDTQYF. In nucleotides, the CDR3 is TGTGCCAGCAGCAAAGTCCAGCGGGGCACAGATACGCAGTATTTT.